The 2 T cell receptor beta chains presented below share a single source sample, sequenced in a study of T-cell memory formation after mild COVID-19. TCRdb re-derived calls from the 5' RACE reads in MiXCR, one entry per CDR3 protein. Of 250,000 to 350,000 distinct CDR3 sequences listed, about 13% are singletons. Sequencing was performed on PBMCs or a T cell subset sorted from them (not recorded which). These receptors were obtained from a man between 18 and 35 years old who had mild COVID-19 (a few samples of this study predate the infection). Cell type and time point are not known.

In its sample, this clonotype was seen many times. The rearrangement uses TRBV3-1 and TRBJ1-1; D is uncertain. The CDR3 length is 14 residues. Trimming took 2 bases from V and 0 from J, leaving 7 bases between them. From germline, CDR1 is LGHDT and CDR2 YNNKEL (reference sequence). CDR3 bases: TGTGCCAGCAGCCAATCCCGGATGAACACTGAAGCTTTCTTT. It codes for CASSQSRMNTEAFF.

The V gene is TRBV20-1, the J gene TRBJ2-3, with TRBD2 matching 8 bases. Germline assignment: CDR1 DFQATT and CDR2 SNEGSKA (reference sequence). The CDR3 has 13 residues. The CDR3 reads CLTTSGSTDTQYF. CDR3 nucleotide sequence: TGCCTGACAACTAGCGGTTCCACAGATACGCAGTATTTT.